The rows below give T cell receptor beta chains drawn from one sample of a study of OX40 agonist ivuxolimab in advanced cancers. The assay was immunoSEQ multiplex PCR, and TCRdb's table has in-frame clones only and misses some. Among some 49,000 clones listed, roughly 79% were seen once. This sample comprised CD4+ or CD8+ T cells sorted from blood, obtained in a trial of the OX40 agonist ivuxolimab. These receptors were obtained from an adult with an advanced solid tumor such as melanoma, head and neck, liver or kidney cancer. CDR3s include the opening cysteine and the closing phenylalanine or tryptophan. D genes are given only for firm matches. Size tells how often a clone was seen (once, few, many) or the class of an expanded clone, and some rows leave it out.

j_call v_call d_call clone_size cdr3_aa cdr3_nt
TRBJ2-7 TRBV14 . . CASSRRGPRSYEQYF TGTGCCAGCAGCCGCCGGGGGCCGCGCTCCTACGAGCAGTACTTC
TRBJ1-1 TRBV7-9 TRBD1 few CASSSGADRVHEAFF TGTGCCAGCAGCTCCGGGGCGGACAGGGTACATGAAGCTTTCTTT
TRBJ1-1 TRBV4-1 . . CASSPLPPRATNTEAFF TGCGCCAGCAGCCCATTACCTCCGAGGGCTACCAACACTGAAGCTTTCTTT
TRBJ2-6 TRBV27 . . CASSHQLLTGANVLTF TGTGCCAGCAGTCACCAACTTCTTACTGGGGCCAACGTCCTGACTTTC
TRBJ2-7 TRBV12-5 TRBD1 . CASGRTGNSYEQYF TGTGCTAGTGGCCGGACAGGGAACTCCTACGAGCAGTACTTC
TRBJ2-7 TRBV7-9 TRBD2 . CASSPSGSAYEQYF TGTGCCAGCAGCCCTAGCGGGAGTGCGTACGAGCAGTACTTC
TRBJ2-3 TRBV5-1 TRBD2 . CASSPGTSGRTSTDTQYF TGCGCCAGCAGCCCGGGGACTAGCGGGAGGACTAGCACAGATACGCAGTATTTT
TRBJ1-4 TRBV19 TRBD1 . CASSILGQGINEKLFF TGTGCCAGTAGTATCCTAGGACAGGGGATTAATGAAAAACTGTTTTTT
TRBJ1-1 TRBV30 . . CAWSWTANTEAFF TGTGCCTGGAGTTGGACGGCGAACACTGAAGCTTTCTTT
TRBJ1-1 TRBV18 . . CASSPSGGRGNTEAFF TGTGCCAGCTCACCAAGCGGGGGCCGTGGGAACACTGAAGCTTTCTTT
TRBJ2-7 TRBV27 TRBD2 once CASTLTSGGPYEQYF TGTGCCAGCACCCTGACTAGCGGCGGACCCTACGAGCAGTACTTC
TRBJ1-4 TRBV18 . . CASSPPGATTNEKLFF TGTGCCAGCTCACCACCTGGGGCCACAACTAATGAAAAACTGTTTTTT